The clone carrying this T cell receptor (beta chain) has just a few counts. Its antigen is unknown. The PCR used 60 Vbeta and 13 Jbeta primers. Method: immunoSEQ multiplex PCR; TCRdb's copy keeps in-frame clones and lacks some. The sample gives some 180,000 clones, 76% of which show up once; around 2.3% is in the top ten. This entry is derived from a study of cytomegalovirus exposure and HLA in healthy donors. Germline V lookup: CDR1 MDHEN, CDR2 SYDVKM. The V gene end was trimmed by 10 bases and the J gene end by 3 bases; junction bases not matched to a gene: 9. This CDR3 has 15 amino acids. Though probably carrying unrecorded immune exposures, donors were nominally healthy at sampling. Notes on the study in general: There was a cluster of highly shared sequence variants that was likely a sequencing artifact.

The source of this sequence is a woman in her twenties or thirties in good health and CMV-seropositive. The V and J genes are TRBV28 and TRBJ1-3, with 10 bases lining up with TRBD1. The sample taken for sequencing was PBMCs. Here the CDR3 reads CATQTGGFLGNTIYF. As DNA, the CDR3 is TGTGCCACCCAGACAGGGGGCTTTCTTGGAAACACCATATATTTT.